The subject of this entry is one T cell receptor beta chain. There is no known antigen for this receptor. Within one base of it there is no much larger clone, and no base qualities were kept. This entry comes from a study of OX40 agonist ivuxolimab in advanced cancers. Broadly, across the study: Ivuxolimab was a fully human IgG2 agonistic monoclonal antibody targeting the costimulatory receptor OX40 (CD134). The dose-escalation cohort was about 83% male with a mean age of 60 years, ranging from roughly 20 to 80. Three dose-escalation patients achieved partial responses, one with hepatocellular carcinoma and two with cutaneous melanoma. The paper reports the monotherapy dose-escalation portion (N of about 50 patients) of the phase I ivuxolimab trial. Intravenous ivuxolimab was administered to patients every 2 weeks at six dose levels: 0.01, 0.1, 0.3, 1.5, 3 and 10 mg/kg. Among the roughly 52 dose-escalation patients, about 20 had hepatocellular carcinoma, approximately 15 melanoma, 9 renal cell carcinoma and 9 head and neck cancer. The point of sequencing TCRbeta in the periphery was to test whether ivuxolimab changed TCR sequence diversity and drove clonal T-cell expansion. Prior anti-PD-1, anti-PD-L1 or anti-CTLA-4 therapy was permitted, and less than 45% of dose-escalation patients had received checkpoint inhibitors.

Here is what the overall study found, with its caveats: At doses of 0.1 to 3.0 mg/kg, clonal expansion of both CD4+ and CD8+ blood T cells was observed from baseline to week 6. After ivuxolimab, more expanded clones were found on average in CD8+ T cells than in CD4+ T cells. Low levels of normalized T-cell clonal expansion were also shown by some nonresponding patients. In partial responders in the 0.1-3.0 mg/kg groups, normalized peripheral clonal expansion was found to be among the lowest, especially among CD8+ T cells. Antigen specificity was not determined for the clonally expanded peripheral T cells.

For sequencing of the TCRbeta CDR3 region, genomic DNA was extracted from the sorted cells. The immunoSEQ Assay was used for sequencing of TCRbeta CDR3 regions. Entries here come from immuneACCESS through TCRdb and include only in-frame sequences with V and J called. Some clones fail to appear in such tables; in the studies checked, an unresolved V gene covers under half of the shortfall, and the cause of the remainder is unknown. The sample yields more than 50,000 clones; roughly nine tenths were counted once. The top ten hold more than 10% of the sample. For this chain, trimming is 1 base at the V end and 8 bases at the J end, and the number of junction bases without a gene match is 6. CDR1 SGHAT and CDR2 FQNNGV were looked up in the germline V gene. From the cysteine up to the phenylalanine, the CDR3 has a length of 15 residues. The entry retains the CDR3 DNA only, 45 bases that are in frame from base 1.

Patients with a history of autoimmune disease or receiving systemic immunosuppression were excluded from the trial. Peripheral blood for TCR sequencing was collected from all dose cohorts at baseline, on cycle 4 day 1, and on cycle 7 day 1. Samples came from an open-label, multicenter, first-in-human phase I dose-escalation trial of ivuxolimab. Adults with locally advanced or metastatic melanoma, renal cell carcinoma, hepatocellular carcinoma or head and neck squamous cell carcinoma were enrolled in the trial. CD4+ and CD8+ T cells were sorted separately from peripheral blood before TCR sequencing.

The sequencing used CD4+ or CD8+ T cells sorted from blood, collected in a trial of the OX40 agonist ivuxolimab. Here the chain combines TRBV11-2 and TRBJ2-1, and TRBD2 aligns with 9 junction nucleotides. This clonotype originated in an adult with an advanced solid tumor such as melanoma, head and neck, liver or kidney cancer. The CDR3 sequence is CASSLGDSGRYEQFF. The sequence in DNA is TGTGCCAGCAGCTTAGGTGATAGCGGGAGATATGAGCAGTTCTTC.